This TCR beta chain was identified in a study of blood T cell repertoires in COVID-19. As for the study in general: From the United States, Italy and Spain came samples of acute and convalescent COVID-19. The cDNA or gDNA used as material had been derived from T cells, B-cell-depleted T cells, or PBMCs.

The CDR3 has 14 residues. V was pared by 4 bases and J by 4 bases, with 13 bases between. CDR1 is SGHTS and CDR2 is YDEGEE in the germline V gene. Authors' analysis steps: Cell counts per sample came from amplifying reference gene primers. Assay: immunoSEQ multiplex PCR; the TCRdb copy retains only in-frame clones and omits some. The V and J calls and clone size were taken over from that table, and D and trimming were inferred from the DNA. The sample includes over 85,000 clones, 87% seen only once; the top ten take 4% to 5%. Sequenced material: peripheral blood. This chain links TRBV5-8 with TRBJ2-3; a weak D match, TRBD2 (6 bases). The sequence was collected from a human donor in a cohort sampled during active COVID-19. The CDR3 DNA reads TGTGCCAGCAGCCGGGAGTCCGTCGCAGATACGCAGTATTTT. It encodes CASSRESVADTQYF.